The 19 T cell receptor beta chains below come from one sample, sequenced in a study of T-cell memory formation after mild COVID-19 (dated by TCRdb to the early 2020s). Receptors were amplified or captured by 5' RACE. Reads for this sample came from an Illumina NovaSeq 6000. The public reads were run again by TCRdb, first through fastp at Q25 and then through MiXCR, and only productive beta chains were kept. Entries that share a CDR3 protein sequence are merged under the most common genes and DNA. The sample table records 350,000 or so distinct CDR3 sequences; around 21% of these occur just once. The biggest ten clones account for under 15% of the sample. The sample comprised PBMCs or a T cell subset sorted from them (not recorded which). The receptor source for this set is an adult woman who had mild COVID-19 (a few samples of this study predate the infection). The sample titles of this study are shuffled in the database, so cell type and time point are left out; the donor was told from shared clones.

This chain links TRBV18 with TRBJ2-7, with unresolved D. V was shortened by 2 bases and J by 4 bases, with 6 bases between the two germline ends. The CDR3 is 12 residues long. Germline-derived CDR1 and CDR2 are KGHSH and LQKENI. The CDR3 sequence is CASSPKEYEQYF. The CDR3 nucleotides read TGTGCCAGCTCACCAAAGGAATACGAGCAGTACTTC.

As DNA, the CDR3 is TGTGCCACCAGCGATACAGGGCGCCCCACAGATACGCAGTATTTT. As protein: CATSDTGRPTDTQYF. The gene calls are TRBV24-1 and TRBJ2-3; perhaps TRBD1 as D (6 bases). This CDR3 has 15 amino acids. Trimming pared 7 bases from V and 2 bases from J, leaving 15 bases between. CDR1 and CDR2 (germline): KGHDR, SFDVKD.

This clonotype was seen a handful of times. The genes are TRBV29-1 and TRBJ2-1; 10 nucleotides align to TRBD2. This CDR3 has 19 amino acids. J was trimmed by 1 base and V by 4 bases; bases with no gene match: 16. CDR1 is SQVTM and CDR2 is ANQGSEA in the germline V gene. The CDR3 DNA reads TGCAGCGTTGCCGGCCCCCCACTGCTAGCGGGGGTTTCCTACAATGAGCAGTTCTTC. Its protein is CSVAGPPLLAGVSYNEQFF.

The gene calls are TRBV2 and TRBJ1-2; D not certain. The CDR3 covers 14 residues. Germline CDR1 SNHLY, CDR2 FYNNEI. Deletions cut 4 bases from V and 6 bases from J, with 15 bases between. The DNA of the CDR3 is TGTGCCAGCAGTGTGTCAGGTTTTGACGATGGCTACACCTTC. Its translation: CASSVSGFDDGYTF.

This clonotype was seen repeatedly, ten times or more. The chain uses TRBV12-3 or TRBV12-4 and TRBJ2-5; D is unclear. The germline V and J ends were trimmed by 1 base and 2 bases, with 8 bases remaining between them. The CDR3 contains 14 residues. The DNA of the CDR3 is TGTGCCAGCAGTTTAGATCGGGTTCAAGAGACCCAGTACTTC. Translated: CASSLDRVQETQYF.

The V gene is TRBV5-1, the J gene TRBJ2-1; D may be TRBD2 (6 bases). CDR1 is SGHRS, CDR2 YFSETQ, per germline. The V gene lost 4 bases and the J gene lost 0 bases, with 26 bases spanning the gap. The CDR3 is 20 amino acids. DNA of the CDR3: TGCGCCAGCAGCGGACCCTTGGATCTTGAGGTCGGGAGCTCCTACAATGAGCAGTTCTTC. Translated: CASSGPLDLEVGSSYNEQFF.

This rearrangement joins TRBV24-1 to TRBJ2-1, with D perhaps matching TRBD2 (5 bases). V dropped 3 bases and J dropped 6 bases, with 11 bases sitting between them. Germline V gene sequence: CDR1 KGHDR, CDR2 SFDVKD. The CDR3 has 14 residues. The CDR3 bases are TGTGCCACCAGTGATCCTGGACGGGGCAATGAGCAGTTCTTC. Protein product: CATSDPGRGNEQFF.

The chain recombines TRBV11-2 with TRBJ1-6; 7 bases agree with TRBD1. The germline V gene encodes CDR1 SGHAT and CDR2 FQNNGV. The CDR3 extends over 22 amino acids. V lost 2 bases and J lost 7; bases outside the gene matches: 26. CDR3 nucleotides: TGTGCCAGCAGCTTATTTCTCTCGGGCTACGAGACAGGGCGCGAACTAAATTCACCCCTCCACTTT. This encodes CASSLFLSGYETGRELNSPLHF.

The chain employs TRBV2 and TRBJ2-5; D call uncertain. The CDR3 contains 14 residues. Germline CDR1 SNHLY, CDR2 FYNNEI. V lost 2 bases and J lost 4, with 11 bases in between. CDR3 region: CASSERQITETQYF. CDR3 nucleotide sequence: TGTGCCAGCAGTGAACGTCAGATTACAGAGACCCAGTACTTC.

This clonotype was seen only a few times. The chain joins TRBV4-2 to TRBJ2-3; 8 bases map to TRBD2. J lost 3 bases, V lost 3 bases, and 11 bases had no gene match. The CDR3 spans 17 residues. CDR1 and CDR2 (germline): LGHNA, YNFKEQ. This CDR3 reads CASSQATAGAGTDTQYF. In DNA form, the CDR3 reads TGTGCCAGCAGCCAGGCCACAGCGGGAGCGGGGACAGATACGCAGTATTTT.

J is TRBJ1-1 and V is TRBV18; D unclear. Germline CDR1 KGHSH, CDR2 LQKENI. V was cut by 3 bases and J by 11 bases, with 10 bases left in between. The length of the CDR3 is 11 residues. Written as DNA, the CDR3 is TGTGCCAGCTCACCGGGAGAACCGGCTTTCTTT. It translates to CASSPGEPAFF.

This clonotype has ten or more counts. V and J are TRBV7-2 and TRBJ2-5; TRBD1 matches 8 bases. Germline V gene data show CDR1 as SGHTA and CDR2 as FQGNSA. The CDR3 consists of 14 residues. The J segment lost 5 bases and the V segment lost 3 bases, leaving 5 bases of the junction unmatched. Here the CDR3 DNA reads TGTGCCAGCAGCTTCCGGACAGGGTCGGAGACCCAGTACTTC. The encoded protein is CASSFRTGSETQYF. Full variable domain (remainder filled in from reference TRBV7-2 and TRBJ2-5): GAGVSQSPSNKVTEKGKDVELRCDPISGHTALYWYRQSLGQGLEFLIYFQGNSAPDKSGLPSDRFSAERTGGSVSTLTIQRTQQEDSAVYLCASSFRTGSETQYFGPGTRLLVL.

This clonotype was observed a handful of times. The genes are TRBV9 and TRBJ2-5; 9 bases line up with TRBD1. This CDR3 is built from 16 residues. V trimming: 4 bases; J trimming: 5 bases; junction bases outside the gene matches: 12. Germline CDR1 and CDR2: SGDLS and YYNGEE. DNA of the CDR3: TGTGCCAGCAGCCCATCGGACAGGGGCTTAGTGGAGACCCAGTACTTC. Encoded protein: CASSPSDRGLVETQYF.

The chain uses TRBV20-1 and TRBJ2-3; D might be TRBD1 (5 bases). This CDR3 comprises 15 residues. V lost 4 bases, J lost 1 base, and 15 bases lay in between. The V gene's germline CDR1 is DFQATT and CDR2 SNEGSKA (reference sequence). The CDR3 is CSAKHTVQGTDTQYF. CDR3 DNA: TGCAGTGCTAAGCACACAGTACAGGGCACAGATACGCAGTATTTT.

This clonotype showed up many times. The chain couples TRBV7-2 to TRBJ2-5; D remains ambiguous. CDR1 is SGHTA and CDR2 is FQGNSA in the germline V gene. The CDR3 extends over 13 amino acids. The V end lost 5 bases, the J end lost 4 bases, and 11 bases lay between the germline ends. CDR3 bases: TGTGCCAGCAGCCGATATCTGGCAGAGACCCAGTACTTC. This codes for CASSRYLAETQYF.

The chain is built from TRBV20-1 and TRBJ2-2; no reliable D call. CDR1 is DFQATT and CDR2 is SNEGSKA in the germline V gene (reference sequence). The CDR3 spans 14 residues. V lost 0 bases to trimming and J lost 1 base, with 6 bases between them. In DNA, the CDR3 is TGCAGTGCTAGAGATAGTATGAACACCGGGGAGCTGTTTTTT. Translation: CSARDSMNTGELFF.

This clonotype was detected ten times or more. The DNA of the CDR3 is TGTGCCACCAGTGATTCACTCAGGGGATTCGATACGCAGTATTTT. As protein: CATSDSLRGFDTQYF. V is TRBV24-1 and J is TRBJ2-3, with a weak D call TRBD1 (6 bases). Germline assignment: CDR1 KGHDR and CDR2 SFDVKD. The CDR3 is 15 amino acids. V lost 2 bases to trimming and J lost 6 bases, with 14 bases between them.

This clonotype was counted between two and nine times. This chain connects TRBV7-9 to TRBJ1-3; no reliable D call. Trimming left V 6 bases short and J 4 bases short, with 10 bases between. The CDR3 totals 13 residues. Germline V gene data show CDR1 as SEHNR and CDR2 as FQNEAQ (reference sequence). The CDR3 DNA reads as TGTGCCAGCAGTAGTCCTCTGGGAAACACCATATATTTT. It yields the protein CASSSPLGNTIYF. Filled out from reference TRBV7-9 and TRBJ1-3, the complete variable domain reads DTGVSQNPRHKITKRGQNVTFRCDPISEHNRLYWYRQTLGQGPEFLTYFQNEAQLEKSRLLSDRFSAERPKGSFSTLEIQRTEQGDSAMYLCASSSPLGNTIYFGEGSWLTVV.

This clonotype was counted a few times. This sequence joins TRBV6-5 and TRBJ2-7; TRBD2 might be the D (6 bases). The CDR3 contains 13 residues. With 8 bases removed from V and 5 bases from J, the gap between germline ends came to 16 bases. Germline-derived CDR1 and CDR2 are MNHEY and SVGAGI. The CDR3 DNA reads as TGTGCCAGCCGGCAGGGAGGTTCACACGAGCAGTACTTC. Translating gives CASRQGGSHEQYF.